This T cell receptor beta chain was sequenced for a study of T-cell reconstitution after alpha-beta-depleted transplantation in children. Study-wide findings and caveats: Surviving recipient cells, namely T cells and thymic progenitors, were the source of high day-60 TCRbeta diversity in some patients.

Library preparation (for TCRbeta) was performed with unique molecular identifiers. TCRdb re-called the PCR reads with MiXCR, one entry per CDR3 protein. Found here are approximately 220,000 distinct CDR3 sequences, roughly a sixth of them singletons; the top ten hold 35% to 50%. The germline V and J ends were trimmed by 1 base and 8 bases, with 12 bases remaining between them. CDR3 length equals 14 residues. This clonotype was counted many times. The antigen is unknown. The V and J genes are TRBV12-3 or TRBV12-4 and TRBJ2-1; the D gene is possibly TRBD2 (5 bases). This receptor was obtained from a male patient under 10 years old who had a stem cell transplant for acute lymphoblastic leukemia, so the T cells may come from the graft donor. Sequencing used PBMCs, mostly from graft donor cells, obtained 360 days after TCRalphabeta/CD19-depleted stem cell transplant. DNA of the CDR3: TGTGCCAGCAGTTTAGTGGGAGCCCGGGATGAGCAGTTCTTC. Translating it yields CASSLVGARDEQFF.